The sample holds many counts of the clone carrying this T cell receptor (beta chain). Germline loops: CDR1 DFQATT, CDR2 SNEGSKA (reference sequence). This CDR3 region has 12 residues. V lost 4 bases, J lost 4 bases, and 3 bases stayed unmatched. TCRdb re-derived calls from the RT-PCR reads in MiXCR, one entry per CDR3 protein. The sample contains around 700,000 distinct CDR3 sequences, approximately 15% of which appear only once. The chain uses TRBV20-1 and TRBJ1-1; 7 bases line up with TRBD1. Sequenced input: memory CD4+ T cells from blood. This TCR derives from a female donor in good health, serving as a healthy control. CDR3 amino acids: CSATGGVTEAFF. CDR3 DNA: TGCAGTGCTACAGGGGGGGTCACTGAAGCTTTCTTT.